Listed below are T cell receptor beta chains from one sample, sequenced in a study of tumor and adjacent non-tumor tissue in lung cancer. A single record per CDR3 protein comes from TCRdb applying MiXCR to the multiplex PCR reads. The sample records more than 85,000 distinct CDR3 sequences, about 64% being singletons. Source material: distant non-tumor lung tissue. The source is a man aged 60-69 years with non-small cell lung cancer. Both conserved end residues are part of each CDR3. The order of the fields is V gene, D gene, J gene, clone size, CDR3 protein, CDR3 DNA. The D gene is left open where the match is weak. A row's size may be missing; if present it is once, few, many or a size class.

v_call: TRBV6-5
d_call: TRBD1
j_call: TRBJ2-1
clone_size: .
cdr3_aa: CASSCGGQGTNERFF
cdr3_nt: TGTGCCAGCAGTTGCGGGGGACAGGGTACCAATGAGCGGTTCTTC

v_call: TRBV6-6
d_call: .
j_call: TRBJ2-1
clone_size: .
cdr3_aa: CASIYAGTDEQFF
cdr3_nt: TGTGCCAGCATTTACGCAGGGACGGATGAGCAGTTCTTC

v_call: TRBV28
d_call: .
j_call: TRBJ1-5
clone_size: many
cdr3_aa: CASSPGGDNQPQHF
cdr3_nt: TGTGCCAGCAGTCCCGGCGGGGACAATCAGCCCCAGCATTTT

v_call: TRBV4-1
d_call: .
j_call: TRBJ2-4
clone_size: .
cdr3_aa: CASRLNRDGNIHYF
cdr3_nt: TGCGCCAGCAGACTAAACAGGGATGGAAACATTCATTACTTC

v_call: TRBV20-1
d_call: TRBD1
j_call: TRBJ1-1
clone_size: .
cdr3_aa: CSASPGTGRGNTETFF
cdr3_nt: TGCAGTGCTTCCCCCGGGACAGGCAGGGGTAACACTGAAACTTTCTTT

v_call: TRBV6-5
d_call: .
j_call: TRBJ2-5
clone_size: few
cdr3_aa: CASSRGLARIQYF
cdr3_nt: TGTGCCAGCAGTAGGGGACTCGCAAGGATCCAGTACTTC

v_call: TRBV6-5
d_call: .
j_call: TRBJ2-7
clone_size: many
cdr3_aa: CASSPRGGGGEQYF
cdr3_nt: TGTGCCAGCAGTCCCCGGGGAGGGGGAGGCGAGCAGTACTTC

v_call: TRBV12-3/TRBV12-4
d_call: TRBD1
j_call: TRBJ1-2
clone_size: .
cdr3_aa: CSSSLGQDYGYTF
cdr3_nt: TGTTCCAGTAGTCTAGGACAGGACTATGGCTACACCTTC

v_call: TRBV7-9
d_call: .
j_call: TRBJ1-1
clone_size: once
cdr3_aa: CASNFSRDTEAFF
cdr3_nt: TGTGCCAGCAACTTCAGCCGAGACACTGAAGCTTTCTTT

v_call: TRBV20-1
d_call: TRBD1
j_call: TRBJ1-5
clone_size: .
cdr3_aa: CSDRNPRDRNNQSQHF
cdr3_nt: TGCAGTGATAGAAATCCCAGGGACAGGAACAATCAGTCCCAGCATTTT

v_call: TRBV11-1
d_call: .
j_call: TRBJ2-7
clone_size: .
cdr3_aa: CASSLELFGEQYF
cdr3_nt: TGTGCCAGCAGCTTAGAACTCTTTGGCGAGCAATACTTC

v_call: TRBV29-1
d_call: .
j_call: TRBJ2-5
clone_size: .
cdr3_aa: CSVDNQPETQYF
cdr3_nt: TGCAGCGTTGACAACCAACCGGAGACCCAGTACTTC

v_call: TRBV29-1
d_call: TRBD1
j_call: TRBJ2-2
clone_size: .
cdr3_aa: CSARGGTGSKTRELFF
cdr3_nt: TGCAGCGCCAGGGGGGGGACAGGGTCGAAGACCCGGGAGCTGTTTTTT

v_call: TRBV6-6
d_call: .
j_call: TRBJ1-5
clone_size: .
cdr3_aa: CASSYADRGSQSHHF
cdr3_nt: TGTGCCAGCAGTTACGCCGATAGGGGAAGCCAGTCCCACCATTTT

v_call: TRBV6-6
d_call: TRBD1
j_call: TRBJ1-1
clone_size: .
cdr3_aa: CASSPHRGERDTEAYF
cdr3_nt: TGTGCCAGCAGTCCGCACAGGGGGGAGAGAGATACTGAAGCTTACTTT

v_call: TRBV5-4
d_call: TRBD2
j_call: TRBJ2-3
clone_size: .
cdr3_aa: CSSSTGQAGGPMADTQYF
cdr3_nt: TGTTCCAGCAGCACGGGACAAGCGGGGGGGCCAATGGCAGATACGCAGTATTTT

v_call: TRBV6-1
d_call: .
j_call: TRBJ2-3
clone_size: .
cdr3_aa: CASSEDSRPTDTQCF
cdr3_nt: TGTGCCAGCAGTGAGGACTCCCGGCCCACAGATACACAGTGTTTT

v_call: TRBV6-2/TRBV6-3
d_call: TRBD1
j_call: TRBJ2-3
clone_size: .
cdr3_aa: CVSSLPGTGWNTQYF
cdr3_nt: TGTGTCAGCAGCCTCCCCGGGACAGGCTGGAATACGCAGTATTTT

v_call: TRBV29-1
d_call: TRBD2
j_call: TRBJ2-3
clone_size: many
cdr3_aa: CTCSGAITDTQYF
cdr3_nt: TGCACCTGTAGCGGGGCCATCACAGATACGCAGTATTTT

v_call: TRBV29-1
d_call: TRBD2
j_call: TRBJ2-3
clone_size: many
cdr3_aa: CSVVNPSGGNTDTQYF
cdr3_nt: TGCAGCGTCGTAAACCCTAGCGGGGGGAACACAGATACGCAGTATTTT

v_call: TRBV28
d_call: .
j_call: TRBJ1-1
clone_size: .
cdr3_aa: CASSFGAEGTEAFF
cdr3_nt: TGTGCCAGTAGTTTCGGGGCAGAGGGCACTGAAGCTTTCTTT

v_call: TRBV29-1
d_call: TRBD2
j_call: TRBJ2-1
clone_size: .
cdr3_aa: CTVVGISGSEQFF
cdr3_nt: TGCACCGTGGTGGGGATTAGCGGGAGTGAGCAGTTCTTC

v_call: TRBV30
d_call: .
j_call: TRBJ2-1
clone_size: many
cdr3_aa: CAWSPKVGYEQFF
cdr3_nt: TGTGCCTGGAGTCCTAAAGTGGGATATGAGCAGTTCTTC

v_call: TRBV10-3
d_call: TRBD1
j_call: TRBJ2-1
clone_size: many
cdr3_aa: CASAPGQGFNEQFF
cdr3_nt: TGTGCCAGCGCACCGGGACAGGGGTTCAATGAGCAGTTCTTC

v_call: TRBV20-1
d_call: .
j_call: TRBJ2-7
clone_size: many
cdr3_aa: CSARSGQSPYEQYF
cdr3_nt: TGCAGTGCTAGATCGGGACAATCTCCCTACGAGCAGTACTTC

v_call: TRBV6-5
d_call: .
j_call: TRBJ2-5
clone_size: many
cdr3_aa: CASSYLSAGSSQETQYF
cdr3_nt: TGTGCCAGCAGTTACCTTTCGGCCGGGAGCTCCCAAGAGACCCAGTACTTC

v_call: TRBV29-1
d_call: .
j_call: TRBJ1-1
clone_size: once
cdr3_aa: CSVEGTRPECEAFF
cdr3_nt: TGCAGCGTTGAAGGGACCCGCCCCGAGTGTGAAGCTTTCTTT

v_call: TRBV11-2
d_call: .
j_call: TRBJ2-3
clone_size: .
cdr3_aa: CASSLTPESNTQYF
cdr3_nt: TGTGCCAGCAGCCTAACCCCAGAGTCAAATACGCAGTATTTT

v_call: TRBV11-2
d_call: TRBD1
j_call: TRBJ2-7
clone_size: .
cdr3_aa: CASSLPDRGLYEQYF
cdr3_nt: TGTGCCAGCAGCCTGCCTGACAGGGGGTTATACGAGCAGTACTTC

v_call: TRBV6-2/TRBV6-3
d_call: .
j_call: TRBJ2-5
clone_size: .
cdr3_aa: CASSYGGPETQYF
cdr3_nt: TGTGCCAGCAGTTACGGGGGACCAGAGACCCAGTACTTC

v_call: TRBV4-2
d_call: TRBD1
j_call: TRBJ2-2
clone_size: .
cdr3_aa: CAISREGIGGAVGELFF
cdr3_nt: TGTGCCATCAGCCGGGAAGGGATAGGGGGCGCGGTCGGGGAGCTGTTTTTT

v_call: TRBV14
d_call: TRBD1
j_call: TRBJ1-5
clone_size: .
cdr3_aa: CISSQGGTVNQPQHF
cdr3_nt: TGTATCAGCAGCCAAGGAGGGACAGTCAATCAGCCCCAGCATTTT

v_call: TRBV11-1
d_call: TRBD2
j_call: TRBJ2-1
clone_size: .
cdr3_aa: CPSSKERGGLNEQFF
cdr3_nt: TGTCCCAGCAGCAAGGAGCGGGGGGGCCTCAATGAGCAATTCTTC

v_call: TRBV6-5
d_call: .
j_call: TRBJ2-3
clone_size: .
cdr3_aa: CASRPCRVADTPYF
cdr3_nt: TGTGCCAGCAGACCCTGTAGGGTTGCAGATACGCCGTATTTT

v_call: TRBV10-3
d_call: TRBD1
j_call: TRBJ1-1
clone_size: many
cdr3_aa: CAISNVQGAEAFF
cdr3_nt: TGTGCCATCAGTAACGTACAGGGGGCTGAAGCTTTCTTT

v_call: TRBV6-1
d_call: .
j_call: TRBJ1-6
clone_size: .
cdr3_aa: CDSSVGDGPLHF
cdr3_nt: TGTGACAGCTCAGTAGGGGATGGACCCCTCCACTTT

v_call: TRBV6-6
d_call: TRBD2
j_call: TRBJ2-3
clone_size: .
cdr3_aa: CARRSGTSGSVDTQYF
cdr3_nt: TGTGCCAGAAGATCCGGGACTAGCGGGAGCGTAGATACGCAGTATTTT

v_call: TRBV12-3/TRBV12-4
d_call: .
j_call: TRBJ1-2
clone_size: many
cdr3_aa: CASSLKGIGGYTF
cdr3_nt: TGTGCCAGCAGTTTAAAAGGGATAGGCGGCTACACCTTC

v_call: TRBV11-3
d_call: TRBD2
j_call: TRBJ2-7
clone_size: .
cdr3_aa: CANTLGLTSGEQYF
cdr3_nt: TGTGCCAACACCTTGGGACTAACATCGGGGGAGCAGTACTTC

v_call: TRBV13
d_call: .
j_call: TRBJ1-1
clone_size: .
cdr3_aa: CASNLPLATNTEAFF
cdr3_nt: TGTGCGAGCAACCTCCCTCTGGCTACGAACACTGAAGCTTTCTTT

v_call: TRBV5-1
d_call: .
j_call: TRBJ2-1
clone_size: .
cdr3_aa: CASSNLGGYRNNEQFF
cdr3_nt: TGCGCCAGCAGCAATCTAGGGGGTTACCGTAACAATGAGCAGTTCTTC

v_call: TRBV28
d_call: .
j_call: TRBJ2-7
clone_size: .
cdr3_aa: CASISRERYEQYF
cdr3_nt: TGTGCCAGTATATCCAGGGAGCGCTACGAGCAGTACTTC

v_call: TRBV5-6
d_call: .
j_call: TRBJ1-5
clone_size: many
cdr3_aa: CASSLTGTNQPQHF
cdr3_nt: TGTGCCAGCAGCTTGACAGGGACCAATCAGCCCCAGCATTTT

v_call: TRBV20-1
d_call: .
j_call: TRBJ1-1
clone_size: many
cdr3_aa: CSASGIGTLEAFF
cdr3_nt: TGCAGTGCTAGTGGTATTGGGACCTTAGAGGCTTTCTTT

v_call: TRBV20-1
d_call: TRBD2
j_call: TRBJ2-3
clone_size: .
cdr3_aa: CSARSGGRTDTQYF
cdr3_nt: TGCAGTGCTCGTAGCGGGGGGCGCACAGATACGCAGTATTTT

v_call: TRBV6-1
d_call: .
j_call: TRBJ2-3
clone_size: .
cdr3_aa: CASSRDKATYTQYF
cdr3_nt: TGTGCCAGCTCCCGGGACAAGGCAACATATACGCAGTATTTT

v_call: TRBV6-5
d_call: TRBD1
j_call: TRBJ1-1
clone_size: many
cdr3_aa: CASKQGLSAEAFF
cdr3_nt: TGTGCCAGCAAACAGGGGTTGAGCGCTGAAGCTTTCTTT

v_call: TRBV4-2
d_call: .
j_call: TRBJ1-1
clone_size: .
cdr3_aa: CASSQGGRVSVFF
cdr3_nt: TGCGCCAGCAGCCAAGGGGGACGAGTAAGCGTTTTCTTT

v_call: TRBV5-1
d_call: .
j_call: TRBJ1-1
clone_size: many
cdr3_aa: CASSLAAGESEAFF
cdr3_nt: TGCGCCAGCAGCTTGGCCGCGGGCGAATCCGAAGCTTTCTTT

v_call: TRBV12-3/TRBV12-4
d_call: TRBD1
j_call: TRBJ1-5
clone_size: .
cdr3_aa: CASNGTGFVGQPQQF
cdr3_nt: TGTGCCAGCAATGGGACAGGGTTCGTGGGTCAGCCCCAGCAATTT

v_call: TRBV12-3/TRBV12-4
d_call: .
j_call: TRBJ2-4
clone_size: .
cdr3_aa: CASSLGRGGTSRNIQYF
cdr3_nt: TGTGCCAGCAGTTTAGGGAGGGGGGGCACGTCCCGAAACATTCAGTACTTC